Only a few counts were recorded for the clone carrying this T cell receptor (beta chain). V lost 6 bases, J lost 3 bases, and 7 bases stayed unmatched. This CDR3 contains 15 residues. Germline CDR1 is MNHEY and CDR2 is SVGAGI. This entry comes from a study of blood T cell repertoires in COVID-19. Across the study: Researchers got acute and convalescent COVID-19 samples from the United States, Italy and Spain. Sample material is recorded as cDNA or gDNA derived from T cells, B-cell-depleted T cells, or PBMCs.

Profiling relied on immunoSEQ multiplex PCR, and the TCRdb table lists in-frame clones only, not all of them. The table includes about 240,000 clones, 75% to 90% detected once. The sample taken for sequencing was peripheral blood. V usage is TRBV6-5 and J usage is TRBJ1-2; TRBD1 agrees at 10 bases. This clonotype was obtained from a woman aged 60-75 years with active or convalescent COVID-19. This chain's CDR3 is CASRSPGQGYYGYTF. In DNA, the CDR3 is TGTGCCAGCAGGTCCCCGGGACAGGGGTACTATGGCTACACCTTC.